The TCR beta chain described here comes from a study of tumor-infiltrating T cells and Merkel cell polyomavirus (dated by TCRdb to the late 2010s). For the study in its entirety: CD8+ T cells specific for the Merkel cell polyomavirus KLL epitope were examined in Merkel cell carcinoma patients. Varying disease stages were represented at patient presentation, and patients were followed for a median of about 2.8 years (range roughly 1.1 to 6.0 years). TRB sequencing covered KLL-tetramer-sorted cells from blood or tumor-infiltrating lymphocytes in some 15 samples, plus 12 matched whole-tumor samples. Patients received varied, non-standardized therapies including chemotherapy, radiation and immunotherapies. Across the study, one tumor sample was obtained as a frozen nodal tumor digest and one as a flash-frozen core biopsy of a metastasis. An average of approximately 700 cells (range about 340-8,000) was sorted from blood, and an average of almost 6,000 cells (range roughly 1,800-13,000) was sorted from TIL.

Points the paper makes about the study in general: Significantly improved MCC-specific survival was associated with a higher intratumoral fraction of KLL-specific T cells (roughly 1.8-18% versus about 0-0.15%). The small sample size of the study (n of about 12 patients) is a limitation. Because only a single viral epitope was studied, T cells directed against other Merkel cell polyomavirus epitopes were not captured. KLL-specific TRB repertoires were diverse and mostly private, with just one public clonotype, shared by two patients, among about 390 unique sequences. A significant MCC-specific survival advantage (P = 0.0051) was associated with tumors having more unique KLL-specific clonotypes (roughly 5-108 vs 0-3).

The V end loses 3 bases and the J end loses 3 bases, and a stretch of 12 bases separates them. Its CDR3 holds 15 amino acids, cysteine through phenylalanine. Only the CDR3 portion is preserved as DNA: 45 bases, with reading frame beginning at the first base. CDR1 is given as SGDLS and CDR2 as YYNGEE, both from the germline V gene. The method was the immunoSEQ multiplex PCR assay. Genomic DNA extraction, TRB sequencing and normalization were performed by Adaptive Biotechnologies (Seattle, WA). Turning to the authors' computational methods: Only TRB sequences with an estimated two or more genomes were counted as tetramer-positive clonotypes. To compute clonality, the Shannon entropy of productive TRB sequences was normalized by log2 of unique productive sequences and then subtracted from one. KLL-specific clonotypes in tumors were found by matching TCRbeta CDR3 amino acid sequences to the sequences from the tetramer-sorted sample of each patient. What TCRdb holds here is the immuneACCESS table cut down to in-frame rearrangements. Part of the clones is not present; checked against another copy, under half of the missing clones reflect an unresolved V gene, and the others are unexplained. The V and J calls and clone size were taken over from that table, and D and trimming were inferred from the DNA. The table for this sample lists around 1,000 clones; about 83% of them were counted only once. The ten largest account for 15% to 25% of the sample.

By immunohistochemistry, the tumors of all patients showed robust positive staining for Merkel cell polyomavirus Large T antigen. The study included around 13 Merkel cell carcinoma patients who had robust KLL-tetramer+ populations, above 0.04% of CD8+ T cells, in blood and/or cultured TIL. Every patient was Caucasian, and patient ages had a median of around 63 years and ranged from about 45 to 80 years. A minimum of 1.6 million cells were stained with anti-CD8 PE antibody, a KLL APC tetramer and 7-AAD viability dye. Peripheral blood mononuclear cells were separated from heparinized blood using Ficoll preparation and then cryopreserved. Tetramer-positive, CD8-high cells were sorted on a FACSAriaII and flash frozen. Concerning this clone itself: No per-base quality is available; no much larger clone lies one base away.

The specimen sequenced was Merkel cell polyomavirus peptide tetramer+ CD8+ T cells sorted from blood. The sample's cell subset or site label, decoded: CD8+ T cells binding a tetramer loaded with the MCPyV common T-antigen KLL epitope. This receptor chain uses TRBV9 and TRBJ1-4; TRBD1 is perhaps the D gene, given 5 matching bases. The receptor was derived from a man in his 60s with Merkel cell carcinoma. The sequenced DNA is TGTGCCAGCAGCGGGATCCAGGGCCCTAATGAAAAACTGTTTTTT. The encoded protein is CASSGIQGPNEKLFF.